These 30 T cell receptor beta chains were sequenced from one sample in a study of blood T cell repertoires in COVID-19. Assay: immunoSEQ multiplex PCR; the TCRdb copy retains only in-frame clones and omits some. Altogether around 280,000 clones are present, 85% to 90% being singletons, with the ten largest covering 11%. The sample taken for sequencing was peripheral blood. Receptor source: a woman aged 30 to 39 with COVID-19, enrolled during active disease.

The gene calls are TRBV6-5 and TRBJ2-1; D possibly corresponds to TRBD2 (5 bases). Trimming took off 7 bases at V and 0 bases at J, with 10 bases between the two ends. Germline values: CDR1 MNHEY, CDR2 SVGAGI. The CDR3 runs 14 residues. Here the CDR3 reads CASTRRGSYNEQFF. The CDR3 region has the DNA TGTGCCAGCACAAGACGGGGCTCCTACAATGAGCAGTTCTTC.

This clone was found once. The CDR3 nucleotides are TGTGCCAGCAGCTTCGGGACTATCAACAATGAGCAGTTCTTC. Its protein is CASSFGTINNEQFF. The rearrangement links TRBV13 to TRBJ2-1; 7 nucleotides line up with TRBD2. Looked up from germline, CDR1 is PRHDT and CDR2 is FYEKMQ (reference sequence). V lost 3 bases and J lost 5; bases outside the gene matches: 4. The CDR3 length is 14 residues.

The chain uses TRBV5-1 and TRBJ1-6; tentative D call: TRBD1 (6 bases). The V gene's germline CDR1 is SGHRS and CDR2 YFSETQ. The CDR3 extends over 13 amino acids. V shed 4 bases and J shed 7 bases, with 9 bases lying between them. The CDR3 loop is CASSRQGNSPLHF. In DNA, the CDR3 is TGCGCCAGCAGCCGCCAGGGGAATTCACCCCTCCACTTT.

The chain carries TRBV9 and TRBJ2-5, with D possibly being TRBD2 (5 bases). Germline V CDR1 and CDR2: SGDLS, YYNGEE. CDR3 length equals 12 residues. V gave up 3 bases and J gave up 5 bases, with 8 bases separating them. Here the CDR3 reads CASSGRVETQYF. CDR3 nucleotide sequence: TGTGCCAGCAGCGGGCGGGTTGAGACCCAGTACTTC.

The gene calls are TRBV9 and TRBJ2-7, with 7 nucleotides matching TRBD1. V lost 0 bases, J lost 7 bases, and 13 bases stayed unmatched. The V gene's germline CDR1 is SGDLS and CDR2 YYNGEE. This CDR3 region has 16 residues. CDR3: CASSVGSGGHLGEQYF. The CDR3 nucleotides read TGTGCCAGCAGCGTAGGATCAGGGGGTCACCTCGGGGAGCAGTACTTC.

The chain carries TRBV5-1 and TRBJ1-6, with a tentative D call TRBD1 (5 bases). Germline CDR1 SGHRS, CDR2 YFSETQ. V was clipped by 1 base and J by 6 bases, with 11 bases between them. The length of the CDR3 is 15 residues. The CDR3 nucleotides are TGCGCCAGCAGCTTGAGGGGCGGGATTAATTCACCCCTCCACTTT. Protein: CASSLRGGINSPLHF. Drawing the rest from reference TRBV5-1 and TRBJ1-6, the complete variable domain is KAGVTQTPRYLIKTRGQQVTLSCSPISGHRSVSWYQQTPGQGLQFLFEYFSETQRNKGNFPGRFSGRQFSNSRSEMNVSTLELGDSALYLCASSLRGGINSPLHFGNGTRLTVT.

The chain links TRBV30 to TRBJ1-1, with D perhaps TRBD1 (5 bases). Looked up from germline, CDR1 is GTSNPN and CDR2 is SVGIG (reference sequence). This CDR3 contains 13 residues. The V gene lost 3 bases and the J gene lost 5 bases, with 13 bases spanning the gap. The CDR3 bases are TGTGCCTGGAGCAGCAGGGCTCGAACTGAAGCTTTCTTT. Translation: CAWSSRARTEAFF.

The chain has TRBV4-1 and TRBJ1-5; no firm D call. This CDR3 has 13 amino acids. Germline loops: CDR1 MGHRA, CDR2 YSYEKL. V was shortened by 0 bases and J by 6 bases, with 6 bases between the two germline ends. The DNA for the CDR3 is TGCGCCAGCAGCCAAGATTCCAGTCAGCCCCAGCATTTT. Residues: CASSQDSSQPQHF.

The chain uses TRBV6-1 and TRBJ1-4, with a weak D call TRBD1 (6 bases). The V end was cut by 3 bases, the J end by 4 bases, with 15 bases between. This CDR3 has 16 amino acids. Germline V CDR1 and CDR2: MNHNS, SASEGT. The CDR3: CASSDQGRGINEKLFF. The CDR3 bases are TGTGCCAGCAGTGACCAGGGAAGGGGGATTAATGAAAAACTGTTTTTT.

The chain couples TRBV5-6 to TRBJ1-4, with 7 bases fitting TRBD1. The ends lost 3 bases at V and 8 bases at J; junction bases unmatched: 7. The CDR3 length is 14 residues. From germline, CDR1 is SGHDT and CDR2 YYEEEE. This chain's CDR3 is CASSSTGAEEKLFF. For the CDR3, the DNA is TGTGCCAGCAGCTCCACAGGGGCTGAAGAAAAACTGTTTTTT.

The chain employs TRBV5-1 and TRBJ1-2; no reliable D call. CDR3 length: 13 residues. CDR1 and CDR2 from the germline V gene are SGHRS and YFSETQ. V lost 0 bases and J 8 bases, leaving 11 bases between the germline ends. Written as DNA, the CDR3 is TGCGCCAGCAGCTTGGGTAGCTATAGGGGCTACACCTTC. Protein product: CASSLGSYRGYTF.

This clone was found once. V and J are TRBV7-2 and TRBJ1-2; D possibly corresponds to TRBD1 (6 bases). CDR3 length equals 13 residues. Trimming removed 5 bases at V and 6 bases at J, with 13 bases between. The germline V gene encodes CDR1 SGHTA and CDR2 FQGNSA. The CDR3 nucleotides read TGTGCCAGCAGCGCCGGGACAAAAAATGGCTACACCTTC. Its translation: CASSAGTKNGYTF.

The genes are TRBV7-9 and TRBJ2-7, with D perhaps matching TRBD1 (5 bases). CDR3 length equals 17 residues. The germline gives CDR1 SEHNR, CDR2 FQNEAQ (reference sequence). V was clipped by 0 bases and J by 3 bases, with 18 bases between them. Here the CDR3 reads CASSLAVSKDIIYEQYF. The CDR3 nucleotides are TGTGCCAGCAGCTTAGCCGTGTCGAAGGACATAATCTACGAGCAGTACTTC.

The chain combines TRBV2 with TRBJ2-1, with a weak D call TRBD2 (6 bases). This CDR3 is built from 13 residues. V gave up 8 bases and J gave up 3 bases, with 11 bases separating them. Germline CDR1 and CDR2: SNHLY and FYNNEI. CDR3 sequence: CASRDSYYNEQFF. CDR3 in DNA: TGTGCCAGCCGGGACTCCTACTACAATGAGCAGTTCTTC.

This clone was counted a single time. The chain employs TRBV14 and TRBJ1-3; D not resolved. V was cut by 3 bases and J by 4 bases, with 10 bases left in between. CDR3 length: 14 residues. Germline CDR1 SGHDN, CDR2 FVKESK. The CDR3 nucleotides read TGTGCCAGCAGCCATCGAGGACTGGGAAACACCATATATTTT. Protein: CASSHRGLGNTIYF.

This clone was detected once. The J gene is TRBJ2-7, the V gene TRBV10-1; 8 bases fit TRBD2. Germline-derived CDR1 and CDR2 are WNHNN and SYGVQD (reference sequence). J lost 3 bases, V lost 3 bases, and 7 bases had no gene match. The CDR3 totals 15 residues. This chain's CDR3 is CASSDPGLGVYEQYF. DNA of the CDR3: TGCGCCAGCAGTGACCCGGGACTAGGAGTCTACGAGCAGTACTTC.

This clone was detected only once. Distinct nucleotide sequences in the sample also encode this CDR3. The genes are TRBV5-1 and TRBJ2-7; 9 bases fit TRBD2. CDR1 is SGHRS and CDR2 is YFSETQ in the germline V gene. The trim removed 3 bases at V and 5 bases at J, leaving 6 bases unmatched. This CDR3 has 14 residues. The CDR3 spells CASSSGLAGDEQYF. CDR3 DNA sequence: TGCGCCAGCAGCTCGGGACTAGCAGGCGACGAGCAGTACTTC.

This chain connects TRBV7-2 to TRBJ1-1, with D uncertain. Trimming cost V 1 base and J 4 bases, with 7 bases left between them. Germline loops: CDR1 SGHTA, CDR2 FQGNSA. The CDR3 contains 13 residues. The DNA of the CDR3 is TGTGCCAGCAGCTTAGACCGGAGCACTGAAGCTTTCTTT. Translated, it gives CASSLDRSTEAFF.

The chain has TRBV19 and TRBJ2-5, with D possibly being TRBD1 (6 bases). There are 13 residues in the CDR3. Germline CDR1 LNHDA, CDR2 SQIVND (reference sequence). The V gene lost 2 bases and the J gene lost 3 bases, with 7 bases spanning the gap. CDR3 protein: CASSIRTEETQYF. The CDR3, as DNA: TGTGCCAGTAGTATAAGGACAGAAGAGACCCAGTACTTC.

This clone is a singleton in its sample. In DNA form, the CDR3 reads TGTGCCAGCAGTTCCCTAGCGGGAGGGACAGATACGCAGTATTTT. Residues: CASSSLAGGTDTQYF. The chain links TRBV28 to TRBJ2-3; 12 nucleotides agree with TRBD2. Germline V gene data show CDR1 as MDHEN and CDR2 as SYDVKM. The trim removed 4 bases at V and 3 bases at J, leaving 2 bases unmatched. CDR3 length: 15 residues.

This chain uses TRBV10-2 with TRBJ1-5, with D possibly matching TRBD1 (6 bases). Trimming took 4 bases from V and 2 from J, leaving 12 bases between them. The germline CDR1 and CDR2 sequences are WSHSY and SAAADI. This CDR3 region has 15 residues. This chain's CDR3 is CASSVTGGGNQPQHF. In nucleotides, the CDR3 is TGCGCCAGCAGTGTGACAGGTGGGGGCAATCAGCCCCAGCATTTT.

V and J are TRBV19 and TRBJ1-5, with D hard to call. V was pared by 8 bases and J by 4 bases, with 6 bases between. The germline CDR1 and CDR2 sequences are LNHDA and SQIVND (reference sequence). The CDR3 loop spans 11 amino acids. CDR3 bases: TGTGCCAGTGGGCCGAATCAGCCCCAGCATTTT. As protein: CASGPNQPQHF.

The chain joins TRBV28 to TRBJ2-7; TRBD1 matches 11 bases. This CDR3 contains 15 residues. Trimming took 6 bases from V and 7 from J; bases not matched to a gene: 11. Germline lookup yields CDR1 MDHEN and CDR2 SYDVKM. The CDR3 protein is CASSPGQGVPHEQYF. The CDR3 coding sequence is TGTGCCAGCAGCCCGGGACAGGGGGTTCCTCATGAGCAGTACTTC.

This chain links TRBV6-5 with TRBJ2-1, with 10 bases that match TRBD1. The germline V gene has CDR1 MNHEY and CDR2 SVGAGI. Trimming cost V 4 bases and J 7 bases; bases outside gene matches: 7. CDR3 length: 15 residues. CDR3 amino acids: CASSFRTGGGNEQFF. The CDR3 bases are TGTGCCAGCAGTTTTAGGACAGGGGGAGGTAATGAGCAGTTCTTC.

This chain connects TRBV9 to TRBJ1-5; 8 bases line up with TRBD1. CDR3 length equals 15 residues. Germline CDR1 SGDLS, CDR2 YYNGEE. The J segment lost 0 bases and the V segment lost 3 bases, leaving 2 bases of the junction unmatched. The DNA of the CDR3 is TGTGCCAGCAGCGGGGGGACAGGTAGCAATCAGCCCCAGCATTTT. This encodes CASSGGTGSNQPQHF.

The chain employs TRBV3-1 (or the pseudogene TRBV3-2) and TRBJ2-2; 9 positions agree with TRBD2. CDR3 length equals 16 residues. The germline V gene has CDR1 LGHDT and CDR2 YNNKEL (reference sequence). Germline trimming cut 0 bases from V and 7 bases from J; bases unmatched to any gene: 6. The CDR3 sequence is CASSQELAGAVGELFF. The CDR3 DNA is TGTGCCAGCAGCCAAGAGTTAGCGGGAGCCGTCGGGGAGCTGTTTTTT.

The CDR3 coding sequence is TGTGCCAGCAGCCGCTTTGTCGGACTAGCGGGAGTAAGTGAGCAGTTCTTC. Protein sequence: CASSRFVGLAGVSEQFF. The chain carries TRBV7-8 and TRBJ2-1; 13 bases are a match to TRBD2. Germline values: CDR1 SGHVS, CDR2 FQNEAQ. The V and J ends lost 5 bases and 9 bases, in that order; junction bases with no gene match: 13. CDR3 length: 17 residues.

This chain connects TRBV6-5 to TRBJ1-1; no firm D call. Germline assignment: CDR1 MNHEY and CDR2 SVGAGI. V dropped 2 bases and J dropped 0 bases, with 7 bases sitting between them. CDR3 length equals 14 residues. The CDR3 DNA follows: TGTGCCAGCAGTTACAGGACTCTGAACACTGAAGCTTTCTTT. This encodes CASSYRTLNTEAFF.

This chain links TRBV25-1 with TRBJ2-7; D is undetermined. Germline CDR1 MGHDK, CDR2 SYGVNS. V was pared by 1 base and J by 4 bases, with 8 bases between. The CDR3 is 13 amino acids. This CDR3 is CASSESSTYEQYF. The CDR3 DNA sequence: TGTGCCAGCAGTGAATCATCCACTTACGAGCAGTACTTC.

This clone appeared once. CDR3 coding DNA: TGTGCCTGGAGCGCAGTAGAGGGACAGCCCCAGCATTTT. Encoded protein: CAWSAVEGQPQHF. This chain connects TRBV30 to TRBJ1-5; D unresolved. V lost 3 bases to trimming and J lost 7 bases, with 13 bases between them. Germline V gene sequence: CDR1 GTSNPN, CDR2 SVGIG (reference sequence). The CDR3 sequence is 13 residues long.